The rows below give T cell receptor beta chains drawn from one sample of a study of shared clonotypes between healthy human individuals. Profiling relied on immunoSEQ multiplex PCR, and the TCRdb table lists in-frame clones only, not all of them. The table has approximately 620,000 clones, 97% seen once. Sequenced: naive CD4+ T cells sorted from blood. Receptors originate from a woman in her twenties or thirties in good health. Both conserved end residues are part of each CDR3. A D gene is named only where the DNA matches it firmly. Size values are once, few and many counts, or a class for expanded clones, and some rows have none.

cdr3_nt: TGTGCCAGCTCACTAGATGTTTTCGTCAGTCCAGATACGCAGTATTTT; cdr3_aa: CASSLDVFVSPDTQYF; cdr3_length: 16; v_call: TRBV18; d_call: -; j_call: TRBJ2-3; clone_size: -
cdr3_nt: TGTGCCAGCAGCCCCGACCCGGACTATGGCTACACCTTC; cdr3_aa: CASSPDPDYGYTF; cdr3_length: 13; v_call: TRBV5-5; d_call: -; j_call: TRBJ1-2; clone_size: -
cdr3_nt: TGTGCCAGCAGCTTAGGTCCGGTTGGGGCCAACGTCCTGACTTTC; cdr3_aa: CASSLGPVGANVLTF; cdr3_length: 15; v_call: TRBV7-7; d_call: -; j_call: TRBJ2-6; clone_size: -
cdr3_nt: TGTGCCAGCAGCTTAATGGCAGATAATCAGCCCCAGCATTTT; cdr3_aa: CASSLMADNQPQHF; cdr3_length: 14; v_call: TRBV7-8; d_call: -; j_call: TRBJ1-5; clone_size: -
cdr3_nt: TGCGCCAGCAGTGAGTCCCGGCGCATGAACACTGAAGCTTTCTTT; cdr3_aa: CASSESRRMNTEAFF; cdr3_length: 15; v_call: TRBV10-1; d_call: -; j_call: TRBJ1-1; clone_size: -
cdr3_nt: TGCGCCAGCAGTGCGGGGTCCAATCAGCCCCAGCATTTT; cdr3_aa: CASSAGSNQPQHF; cdr3_length: 13; v_call: TRBV10-1; d_call: -; j_call: TRBJ1-5; clone_size: -
cdr3_nt: TGTGCCAGCAGCTTAACCCCTATTAAGAACACTGAAGCTTTCTTT; cdr3_aa: CASSLTPIKNTEAFF; cdr3_length: 15; v_call: TRBV7-2; d_call: -; j_call: TRBJ1-1; clone_size: -
cdr3_nt: TGTGCCAGCAACACCTACAATGAGCAGTTCTTC; cdr3_aa: CASNTYNEQFF; cdr3_length: 11; v_call: TRBV5-6; d_call: -; j_call: TRBJ2-1; clone_size: -
cdr3_nt: TGTGCCAGCAGTCCCCCGACAGGGAGCACAGATACGCAGTATTTT; cdr3_aa: CASSPPTGSTDTQYF; cdr3_length: 15; v_call: TRBV28; d_call: TRBD1; j_call: TRBJ2-3; clone_size: -
cdr3_nt: TGTGCCAGCAGTGAAGGACAGGGGGCCTACGAGCAGTACTTC; cdr3_aa: CASSEGQGAYEQYF; cdr3_length: 14; v_call: TRBV25-1; d_call: TRBD1; j_call: TRBJ2-7; clone_size: -
cdr3_nt: TGCAGCGGACAGGGGGCGCCCACTGAAGCTTTCTTT; cdr3_aa: CSGQGAPTEAFF; cdr3_length: 12; v_call: TRBV29-1; d_call: TRBD1; j_call: TRBJ1-1; clone_size: -
cdr3_nt: TGTGCCAGTAGGGCCAAGGGGCGTCCGTACGAGCAGTACTTC; cdr3_aa: CASRAKGRPYEQYF; cdr3_length: 14; v_call: TRBV19; d_call: -; j_call: TRBJ2-7; clone_size: -
cdr3_nt: TGTGCCACCAGCAGGGACAACTCCTACGAGCAGTACTTC; cdr3_aa: CATSRDNSYEQYF; cdr3_length: 13; v_call: TRBV15; d_call: -; j_call: TRBJ2-7; clone_size: -
cdr3_nt: TGTGCCAGCACCTTAGGGAGGGGGCGGAAAAAACTGTTTTTT; cdr3_aa: CASTLGRGRKKLFF; cdr3_length: 14; v_call: TRBV28; d_call: TRBD1; j_call: TRBJ1-4; clone_size: -
cdr3_nt: TGTGCCAGCAGTAGATTAGACCCAACCGGGACCCCGCACCGTCCAGATACGCAGTATTTT; cdr3_aa: CASSRLDPTGTPHRPDTQYF; cdr3_length: 20; v_call: TRBV13; d_call: -; j_call: TRBJ2-3; clone_size: -
cdr3_nt: TGCGCCAGCAGCGTCGTGGGAAGAACTGGCCACGAGCAGTACTTC; cdr3_aa: CASSVVGRTGHEQYF; cdr3_length: 15; v_call: TRBV5-1; d_call: -; j_call: TRBJ2-7; clone_size: -
cdr3_nt: TGCGCCAGCAGTCGGCAGCTTAATGAAAAACTGTTTTTT; cdr3_aa: CASSRQLNEKLFF; cdr3_length: 13; v_call: TRBV5-1; d_call: -; j_call: TRBJ1-4; clone_size: -
cdr3_nt: TGTGCCAGCAGCTTGAAGTCAAGCACAGATACGCAGTATTTT; cdr3_aa: CASSLKSSTDTQYF; cdr3_length: 14; v_call: TRBV5-4; d_call: -; j_call: TRBJ2-3; clone_size: -
cdr3_nt: TGTGCCAGCAGTACCCAAGGAGGGACAGGTGAAGCTTTCTTT; cdr3_aa: CASSTQGGTGEAFF; cdr3_length: 14; v_call: TRBV27; d_call: TRBD1; j_call: TRBJ1-1; clone_size: -
cdr3_nt: TGCGCCAGCAGATCCCCGTCCTATGGTACAGATACGCAGTATTTT; cdr3_aa: CASRSPSYGTDTQYF; cdr3_length: 15; v_call: TRBV5-1; d_call: -; j_call: TRBJ2-3; clone_size: -
cdr3_nt: TGTGCCAGCGGGGGGACTAGCGGCTCCTACAATGAGCAGTTCTTC; cdr3_aa: CASGGTSGSYNEQFF; cdr3_length: 15; v_call: TRBV27; d_call: TRBD2; j_call: TRBJ2-1; clone_size: once
cdr3_nt: TGTGCCAGCAGCCCGGGGACCATTTCCGGGGAGCTGTTTTTT; cdr3_aa: CASSPGTISGELFF; cdr3_length: 14; v_call: TRBV7-6; d_call: -; j_call: TRBJ2-2; clone_size: -
cdr3_nt: TGTGCCAGCAGTCGAGCCTCCGGGGCAATTTATAATTCACCCCTCCACTTT; cdr3_aa: CASSRASGAIYNSPLHF; cdr3_length: 17; v_call: TRBV28; d_call: -; j_call: TRBJ1-6; clone_size: -
cdr3_nt: TGTGCCAGCAGCTTAAACCCCGACAGATTCCTAGCCAAAAACATTCAGTACTTC; cdr3_aa: CASSLNPDRFLAKNIQYF; cdr3_length: 18; v_call: TRBV13; d_call: -; j_call: TRBJ2-4; clone_size: -
cdr3_nt: TGTGCCAGCTCCCGGGTTGTTACGGCTAGTGGGAATTCACCCCTCCACTTT; cdr3_aa: CASSRVVTASGNSPLHF; cdr3_length: 17; v_call: TRBV7-2; d_call: -; j_call: TRBJ1-6; clone_size: -
cdr3_nt: TGTGCCAGCAGCGTGTATGGGCCGGGAGTCGTAGAGCAGTTCTTC; cdr3_aa: CASSVYGPGVVEQFF; cdr3_length: 15; v_call: TRBV9; d_call: -; j_call: TRBJ2-1; clone_size: -
cdr3_nt: TGTGCCAGCAGCTTGTCGCGATACGAGCAGTACTTC; cdr3_aa: CASSLSRYEQYF; cdr3_length: 12; v_call: TRBV7-9; d_call: -; j_call: TRBJ2-7; clone_size: few
cdr3_nt: TGTGCCAGCAGTGGGACTAGCGGAGGTGAGCAGTTCTTC; cdr3_aa: CASSGTSGGEQFF; cdr3_length: 13; v_call: TRBV27; d_call: TRBD2; j_call: TRBJ2-1; clone_size: -
cdr3_nt: TGTGCCAGCAGCTTGGGGGGTTACAATGAGCAGTTCTTC; cdr3_aa: CASSLGGYNEQFF; cdr3_length: 13; v_call: TRBV5-5; d_call: -; j_call: TRBJ2-1; clone_size: -
cdr3_nt: TGCGCCAGCAGCCAAGATAAGCGGACCTACGAGCAGTACTTC; cdr3_aa: CASSQDKRTYEQYF; cdr3_length: 14; v_call: TRBV4-1; d_call: -; j_call: TRBJ2-7; clone_size: once
cdr3_nt: TGTGCCAGCGGACCCCAGAGCTCCTATAATTCACCCCTCCACTTT; cdr3_aa: CASGPQSSYNSPLHF; cdr3_length: 15; v_call: TRBV19; d_call: -; j_call: TRBJ1-6; clone_size: -
cdr3_nt: TGTGCCAGCAGCCAGAGACGGAGCGGGAGACGTGAGCAGTTCTTC; cdr3_aa: CASSQRRSGRREQFF; cdr3_length: 15; v_call: TRBV6-1; d_call: TRBD2; j_call: TRBJ2-1; clone_size: once
cdr3_nt: TGCGCCAGCATACGGACTAGCGGGAGGGCGGGTGAGCAGTTCTTC; cdr3_aa: CASIRTSGRAGEQFF; cdr3_length: 15; v_call: TRBV23-1; d_call: TRBD2; j_call: TRBJ2-1; clone_size: once
cdr3_nt: TGTGCCAGCAGCCCGTCCCTCCTCAGCGCGAGTGAAAAACTGTTTTTT; cdr3_aa: CASSPSLLSASEKLFF; cdr3_length: 16; v_call: TRBV7-6; d_call: -; j_call: TRBJ1-4; clone_size: once
cdr3_nt: TGTGCCAGCAGTTTAAAATCGTCTAGCGGGCGCACAGATACGCAGTATTTT; cdr3_aa: CASSLKSSSGRTDTQYF; cdr3_length: 17; v_call: TRBV27; d_call: TRBD2; j_call: TRBJ2-3; clone_size: -
cdr3_nt: TGTGCCAGCAGCTCCGGGATTGTTCCCTACGAGCAGTACTTC; cdr3_aa: CASSSGIVPYEQYF; cdr3_length: 14; v_call: TRBV7-2; d_call: -; j_call: TRBJ2-7; clone_size: -
cdr3_nt: TGCAGCGTTTCTGACTCTTCCCGCTCCTACAATGAGCAGTTCTTC; cdr3_aa: CSVSDSSRSYNEQFF; cdr3_length: 15; v_call: TRBV29-1; d_call: -; j_call: TRBJ2-1; clone_size: -
cdr3_nt: TGTGCCAGCAGCTTGGGAGTAGCGGGAGTCACCGGGGAGCTGTTTTTT; cdr3_aa: CASSLGVAGVTGELFF; cdr3_length: 16; v_call: TRBV4-2; d_call: TRBD2; j_call: TRBJ2-2; clone_size: -